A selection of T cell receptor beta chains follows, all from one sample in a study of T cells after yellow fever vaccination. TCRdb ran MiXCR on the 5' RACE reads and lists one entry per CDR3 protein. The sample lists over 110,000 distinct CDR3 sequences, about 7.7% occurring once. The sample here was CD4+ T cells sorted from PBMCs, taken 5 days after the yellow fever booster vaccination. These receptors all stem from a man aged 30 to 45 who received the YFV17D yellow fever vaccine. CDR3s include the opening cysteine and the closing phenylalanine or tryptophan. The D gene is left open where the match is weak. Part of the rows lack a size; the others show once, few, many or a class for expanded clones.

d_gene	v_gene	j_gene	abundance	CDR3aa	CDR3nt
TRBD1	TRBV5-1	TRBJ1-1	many	CASSSPRHRDRAAEAFF	TGCGCCAGCAGCTCGCCTCGGCACCGGGACAGGGCCGCTGAAGCTTTCTTT
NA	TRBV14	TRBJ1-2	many	CASSLGSTIYGYTF	TGTGCCAGCAGCTTGGGGTCGACGATCTATGGCTACACCTTC
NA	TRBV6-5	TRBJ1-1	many	CASSRNRGPGVTEAFF	TGTGCCAGCAGCCGAAACCGGGGACCTGGAGTCACTGAAGCTTTCTTT
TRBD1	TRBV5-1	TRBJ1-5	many	CASSPQGDQPQHF	TGCGCCAGCAGCCCTCAGGGGGATCAGCCCCAGCATTTT
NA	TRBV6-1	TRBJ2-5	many	CASQRRGQETQYF	TGTGCCAGCCAACGACGGGGCCAAGAGACCCAGTACTTC
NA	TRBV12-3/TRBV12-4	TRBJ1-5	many	CASSSRGEGQPQHF	TGTGCCAGCAGTTCAAGGGGGGAAGGTCAGCCCCAGCATTTT
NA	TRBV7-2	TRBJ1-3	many	CATNTGSSGNTIYF	TGTGCCACCAATACAGGGAGCTCTGGAAACACCATATATTTT
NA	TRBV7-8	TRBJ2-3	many	CASSLYRSADTQYF	TGTGCCAGCAGCTTATACAGAAGTGCAGATACGCAGTATTTT
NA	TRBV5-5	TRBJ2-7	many	CASEPGPDYEQYF	TGTGCCAGCGAGCCGGGACCAGACTACGAGCAGTACTTC
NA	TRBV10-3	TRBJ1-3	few	CAITPRDMSSGNTIYF	TGTGCCATCACCCCTAGGGACATGAGCTCTGGAAACACCATATATTTT
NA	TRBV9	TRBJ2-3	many	CASRRDSTDTQYF	TGTGCCAGCCGCCGGGACAGCACAGATACGCAGTATTTT
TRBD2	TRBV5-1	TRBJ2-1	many	CASTLGLAGEDEQFF	TGCGCCAGCACCCTAGGACTAGCGGGAGAGGATGAGCAGTTCTTC
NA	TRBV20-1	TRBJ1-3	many	CSARPGANGNTIYF	TGCAGTGCTAGACCGGGGGCAAACGGAAACACCATATATTTT
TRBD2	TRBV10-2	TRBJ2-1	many	CASRLAGGGNEQFF	TGCGCCAGCAGACTAGCGGGAGGGGGAAATGAGCAGTTCTTC
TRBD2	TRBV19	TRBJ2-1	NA	CASSSGGRDYNEQFF	TGTGCCAGTAGTTCGGGCGGGAGGGATTACAATGAGCAGTTCTTC
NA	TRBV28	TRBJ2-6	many	CASSPPGSGANVLTF	TGTGCCAGCAGTCCCCCGGGTTCTGGGGCCAACGTCCTGACTTTC
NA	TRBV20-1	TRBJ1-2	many	CSARDGVASVGYTF	TGCAGTGCTAGAGATGGTGTGGCCTCCGTCGGCTACACCTTC
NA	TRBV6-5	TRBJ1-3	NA	CASSRGIRSGNTIYF	TGTGCCAGCAGCCGAGGGATTCGCTCTGGAAACACCATATATTTT
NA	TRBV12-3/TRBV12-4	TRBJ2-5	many	CASREGVVETQYF	TGTGCCAGCAGAGAGGGTGTAGTCGAGACCCAGTACTTC
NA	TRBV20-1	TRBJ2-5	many	CSANSPSRWRETQYF	TGCAGTGCCAACTCCCCTAGCAGGTGGAGAGAGACCCAGTACTTC